This T cell receptor (beta chain) was identified during a study of technical replicates of blood from a few donors. Assay: immunoSEQ multiplex PCR; the TCRdb copy retains only in-frame clones and omits some. The table records some 83,000 clones, 85% to 95% of them present only once. Unmatched junction bases numbered 7, after V lost 6 bases and J lost 3 bases. This CDR3 has 13 residues. CDR1 is SQVTM and CDR2 is ANQGSEA in the germline V gene. The receptor was isolated from a human donor in good health. This sequence joins TRBV29-1 and TRBJ1-1; TRBD1 matches at 7 bases. Sample: T cells isolated from PBMCs. CDR3 protein: CSVSEGAYTEAFF. The CDR3, as DNA: TGCAGCGTGAGCGAGGGGGCTTACACTGAAGCTTTCTTT.